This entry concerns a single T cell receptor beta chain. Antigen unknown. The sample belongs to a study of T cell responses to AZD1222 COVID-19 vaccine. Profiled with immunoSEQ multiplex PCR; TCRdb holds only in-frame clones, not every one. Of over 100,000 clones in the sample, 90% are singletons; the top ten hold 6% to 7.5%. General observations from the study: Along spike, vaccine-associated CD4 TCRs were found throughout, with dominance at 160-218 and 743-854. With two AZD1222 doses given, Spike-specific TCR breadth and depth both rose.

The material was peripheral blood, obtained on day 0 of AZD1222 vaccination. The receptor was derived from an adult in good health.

This chain's CDR3 is CASSPQTGNGYTF. The CDR3 DNA reads as TGTGCCAGCAGCCCCCAGACCGGGAATGGCTACACCTTC. V gene TRBV5-4 combines with J gene TRBJ1-2; no firm D call. The germline gives CDR1 SGHNT, CDR2 YYREEE (reference sequence). V lost 4 bases and J lost 6, with 13 bases in between. This CDR3 has 13 amino acids.